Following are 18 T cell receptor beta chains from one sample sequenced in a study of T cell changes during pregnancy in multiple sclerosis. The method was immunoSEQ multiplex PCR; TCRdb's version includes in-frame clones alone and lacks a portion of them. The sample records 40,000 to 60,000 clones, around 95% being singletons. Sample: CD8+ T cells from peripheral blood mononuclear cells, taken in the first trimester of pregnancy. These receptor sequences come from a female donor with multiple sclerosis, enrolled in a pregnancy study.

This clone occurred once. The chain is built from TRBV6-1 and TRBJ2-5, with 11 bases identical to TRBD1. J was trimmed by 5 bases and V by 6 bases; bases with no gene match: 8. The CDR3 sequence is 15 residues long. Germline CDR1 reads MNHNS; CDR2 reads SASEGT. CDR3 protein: CASSRGQGARETQYF. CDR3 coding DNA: TGTGCCAGCAGCCGTGGACAGGGGGCGCGGGAGACCCAGTACTTC.

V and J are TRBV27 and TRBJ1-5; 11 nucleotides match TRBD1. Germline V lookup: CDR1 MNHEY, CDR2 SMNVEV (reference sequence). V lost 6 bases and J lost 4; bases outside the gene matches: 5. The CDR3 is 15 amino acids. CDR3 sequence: CASRLGQGGNQPQHF. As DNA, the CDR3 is TGTGCCAGCAGGTTGGGACAGGGGGGGAATCAGCCCCAGCATTTT.

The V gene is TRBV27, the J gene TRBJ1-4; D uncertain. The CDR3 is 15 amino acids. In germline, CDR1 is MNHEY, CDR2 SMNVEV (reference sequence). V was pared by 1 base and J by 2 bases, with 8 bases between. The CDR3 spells CASSLWASTNEKLFF. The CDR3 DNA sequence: TGTGCCAGCAGTTTATGGGCATCGACTAATGAAAAACTGTTTTTT.

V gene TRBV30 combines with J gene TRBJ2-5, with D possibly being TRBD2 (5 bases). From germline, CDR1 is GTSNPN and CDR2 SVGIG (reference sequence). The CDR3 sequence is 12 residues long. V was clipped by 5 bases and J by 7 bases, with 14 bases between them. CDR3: CAWEGPGGTQYF. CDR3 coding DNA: TGTGCCTGGGAGGGTCCCGGAGGGACCCAGTACTTC.

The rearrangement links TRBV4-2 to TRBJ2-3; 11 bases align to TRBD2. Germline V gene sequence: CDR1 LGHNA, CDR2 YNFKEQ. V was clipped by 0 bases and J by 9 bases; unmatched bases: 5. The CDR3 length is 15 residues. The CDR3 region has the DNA TGTGCCAGCAGCCAAGAGCTTCTAGCGGGAGGCACGCAGTATTTT. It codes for CASSQELLAGGTQYF.

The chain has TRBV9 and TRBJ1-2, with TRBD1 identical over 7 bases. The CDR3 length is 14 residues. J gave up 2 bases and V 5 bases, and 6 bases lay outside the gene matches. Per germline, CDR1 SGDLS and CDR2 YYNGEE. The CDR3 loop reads CASSGPGQNYGYTF. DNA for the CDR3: TGTGCCAGCAGTGGACCGGGACAGAACTATGGCTACACCTTC.

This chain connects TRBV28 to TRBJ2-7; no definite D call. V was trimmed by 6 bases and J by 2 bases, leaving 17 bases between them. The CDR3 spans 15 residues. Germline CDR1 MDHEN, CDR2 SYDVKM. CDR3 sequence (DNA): TGTGCCAGCAGCGAGAACCTCCTCACCACCTACGAGCAGTACTTC. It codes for CASSENLLTTYEQYF.

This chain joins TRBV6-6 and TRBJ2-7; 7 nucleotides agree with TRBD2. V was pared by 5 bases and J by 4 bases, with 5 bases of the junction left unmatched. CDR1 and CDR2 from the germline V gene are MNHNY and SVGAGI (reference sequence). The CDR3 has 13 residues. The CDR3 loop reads CASSEGLKYEQYF. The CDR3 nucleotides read TGTGCCAGCAGTGAGGGACTAAAATACGAGCAGTACTTC.

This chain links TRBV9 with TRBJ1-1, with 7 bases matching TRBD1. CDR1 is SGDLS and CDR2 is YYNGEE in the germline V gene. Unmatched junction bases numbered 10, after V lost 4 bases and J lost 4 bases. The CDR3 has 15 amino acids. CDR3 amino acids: CASSPGDSWTTEAFF. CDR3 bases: TGTGCCAGCAGCCCAGGGGACAGTTGGACCACTGAAGCTTTCTTT. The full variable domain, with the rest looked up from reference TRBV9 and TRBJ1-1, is DSGVTQTPKHLITATGQRVTLRCSPRSGDLSVYWYQQSLDQGLQFLIQYYNGEERAKGNILERFSAQQFPDLHSELNLSSLELGDSALYFCASSPGDSWTTEAFFGQGTRLTVV.

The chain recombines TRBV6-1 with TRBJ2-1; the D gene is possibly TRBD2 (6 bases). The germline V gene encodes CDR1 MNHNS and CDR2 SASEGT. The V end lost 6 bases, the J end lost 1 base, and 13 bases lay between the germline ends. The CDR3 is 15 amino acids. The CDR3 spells CASRGGISSYNEQFF. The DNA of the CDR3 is TGTGCCAGCAGGGGCGGGATTTCTTCCTACAATGAGCAGTTCTTC.

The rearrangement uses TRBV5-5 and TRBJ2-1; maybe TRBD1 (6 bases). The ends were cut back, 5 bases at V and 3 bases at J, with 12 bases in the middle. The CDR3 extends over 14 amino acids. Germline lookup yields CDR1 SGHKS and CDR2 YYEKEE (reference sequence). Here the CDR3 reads CASSYGTNYNEQFF. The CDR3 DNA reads TGTGCCAGCAGTTACGGGACAAACTACAATGAGCAGTTCTTC.

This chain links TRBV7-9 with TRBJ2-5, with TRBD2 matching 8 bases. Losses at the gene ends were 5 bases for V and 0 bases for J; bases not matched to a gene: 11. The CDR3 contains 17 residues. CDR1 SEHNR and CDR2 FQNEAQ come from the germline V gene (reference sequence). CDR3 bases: TGTGCCAGCAGCCCATCTGGACTAGCCCCCAACCAAGAGACCCAGTACTTC. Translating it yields CASSPSGLAPNQETQYF.

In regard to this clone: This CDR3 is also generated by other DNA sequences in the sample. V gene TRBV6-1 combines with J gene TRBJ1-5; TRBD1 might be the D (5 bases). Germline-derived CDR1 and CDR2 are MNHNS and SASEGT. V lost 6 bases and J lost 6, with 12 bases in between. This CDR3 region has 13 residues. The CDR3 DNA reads TGTGCCAGCAGCCCCAGGGTGGCTCAGCCCCAGCATTTT. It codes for CASSPRVAQPQHF.

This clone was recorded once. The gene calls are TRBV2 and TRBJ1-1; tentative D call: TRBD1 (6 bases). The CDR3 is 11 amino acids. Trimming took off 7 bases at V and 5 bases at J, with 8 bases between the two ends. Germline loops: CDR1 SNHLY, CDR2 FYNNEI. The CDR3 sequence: CASIQGTEAFF. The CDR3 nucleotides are TGTGCCAGCATACAGGGTACTGAAGCTTTCTTT.

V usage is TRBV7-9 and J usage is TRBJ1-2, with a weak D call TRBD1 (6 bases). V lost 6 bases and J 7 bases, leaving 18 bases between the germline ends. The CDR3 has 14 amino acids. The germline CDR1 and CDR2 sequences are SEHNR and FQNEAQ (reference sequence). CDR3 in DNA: TGTGCCAGCAGACAACTACAGGGCCTTGTTGGCTACACCTTC. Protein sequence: CASRQLQGLVGYTF. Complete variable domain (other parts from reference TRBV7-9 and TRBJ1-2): DTGVSQNPRHKITKRGQNVTFRCDPISEHNRLYWYRQTLGQGPEFLTYFQNEAQLEKSRLLSDRFSAERPKGSFSTLEIQRTEQGDSAMYLCASRQLQGLVGYTFGSGTRLTVV.

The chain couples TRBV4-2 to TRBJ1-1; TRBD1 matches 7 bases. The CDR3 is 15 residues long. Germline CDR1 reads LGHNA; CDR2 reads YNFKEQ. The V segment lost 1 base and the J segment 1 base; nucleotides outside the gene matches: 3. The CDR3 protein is CASSQVGTANTEAFF. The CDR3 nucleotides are TGTGCCAGCAGCCAAGTGGGGACAGCGAACACTGAAGCTTTCTTT.

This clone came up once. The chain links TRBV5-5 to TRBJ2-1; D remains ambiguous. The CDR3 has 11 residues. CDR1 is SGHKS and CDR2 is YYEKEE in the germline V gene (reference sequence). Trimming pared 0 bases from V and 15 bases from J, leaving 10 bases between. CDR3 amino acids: CASSLGPIMFF. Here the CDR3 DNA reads TGTGCCAGCAGCTTGGGCCCTATTATGTTCTTC. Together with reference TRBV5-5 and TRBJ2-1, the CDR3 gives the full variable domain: DAGVTQSPTHLIKTRGQQVTLRCSPISGHKSVSWYQQVLGQGPQFIFQYYEKEERGRGNFPDRFSARQFPNYSSELNVNALLLGDSALYLCASSLGPIMFFGPGTRLTVL.

The DNA for the CDR3 is TGTGCCAGTCAAAAACGACAGTTCACCGGGGAGCTGTTTTTT. It codes for CASQKRQFTGELFF. This chain uses TRBV19 with TRBJ2-2, with D possibly TRBD1 on 5 matching bases. From germline, CDR1 is LNHDA and CDR2 SQIVND (reference sequence). Trimming shortened V by 8 bases and J by 4 bases, and 14 bases separated the two germline ends. The CDR3 has 14 residues. The entire variable domain, with the rest obtained from reference TRBV19 and TRBJ2-2, is as follows: DGGITQSPKYLFRKEGQNVTLSCEQNLNHDAMYWYRQDPGQGLRLIYYSQIVNDFQKGDIAEGYSVSREKKESFPLTVTSAQKNPTAFYLCASQKRQFTGELFFGEGSRLTVL.